This TCR beta chain was identified during a study of patients and donors after allogeneic stem cell transplantation. Germline lookup yields CDR1 LGHNA and CDR2 YNFKEQ. There are 17 residues in the CDR3. Trimming took 3 bases from V and 2 from J, leaving 20 bases between them. Each CDR3 protein is one row after TCRdb ran MiXCR on the RT-PCR reads. The table includes about a million distinct CDR3 sequences, about a sixth detected once. The chain is built from TRBV4-2 and TRBJ2-7, with D possibly being TRBD1 or TRBD2 (5 bases each). The source is a human donor who was either an allogeneic HSCT recipient or a stem cell or donor lymphocyte infusion donor (not recorded which). It is not recorded whose cells these are; they may come from a transplant donor. Sequencing used blood, either unsorted or a sorted T cell fraction (not recorded which). The CDR3: CASSQEESFGTPYEQYF. The CDR3, as DNA: TGTGCCAGCAGCCAGGAGGAGTCATTCGGGACCCCCTACGAGCAGTACTTC.